This T cell receptor (beta chain) was observed in a study of control samples from healthy donors and cancer patients. Clones were sequenced by immunoSEQ multiplex PCR, and TCRdb holds only the in-frame ones, with some missing. Of about 120,000 clones listed, around 87% are singletons. CDR3 length: 17 amino acids. Germline V CDR1 and CDR2: SGDLS, YYNGEE. The V gene lost 3 bases and the J gene lost 0 bases, with 15 bases spanning the gap. The chain is built from TRBV9 and TRBJ2-2; D possibly corresponds to TRBD1 (6 bases). Sequenced material: PBMCs. The clonotype originates from a woman between 50 and 59 years old with colorectal cancer. Here the CDR3 reads CASSERGQPSNTGELFF. CDR3 bases: TGTGCCAGCAGCGAGAGAGGACAGCCCTCGAACACCGGGGAGCTGTTTTTT.